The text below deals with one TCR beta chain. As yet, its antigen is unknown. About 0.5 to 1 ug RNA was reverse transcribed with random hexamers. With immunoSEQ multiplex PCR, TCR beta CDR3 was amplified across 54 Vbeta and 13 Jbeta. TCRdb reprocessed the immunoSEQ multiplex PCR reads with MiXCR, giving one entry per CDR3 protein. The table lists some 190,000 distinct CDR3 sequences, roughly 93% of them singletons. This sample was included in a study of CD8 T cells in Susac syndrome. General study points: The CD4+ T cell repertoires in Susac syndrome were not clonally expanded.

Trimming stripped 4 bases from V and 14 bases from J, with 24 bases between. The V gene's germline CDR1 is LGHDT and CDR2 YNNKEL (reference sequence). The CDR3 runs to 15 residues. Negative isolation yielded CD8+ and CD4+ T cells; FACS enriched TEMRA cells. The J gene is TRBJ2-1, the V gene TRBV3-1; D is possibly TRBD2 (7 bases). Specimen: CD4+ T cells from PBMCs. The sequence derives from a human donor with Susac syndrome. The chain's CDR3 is CASSLDGGGQGGKFF. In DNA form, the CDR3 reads TGTGCCAGCAGCCTAGATGGGGGCGGGCAGGGAGGGAAGTTCTTC.